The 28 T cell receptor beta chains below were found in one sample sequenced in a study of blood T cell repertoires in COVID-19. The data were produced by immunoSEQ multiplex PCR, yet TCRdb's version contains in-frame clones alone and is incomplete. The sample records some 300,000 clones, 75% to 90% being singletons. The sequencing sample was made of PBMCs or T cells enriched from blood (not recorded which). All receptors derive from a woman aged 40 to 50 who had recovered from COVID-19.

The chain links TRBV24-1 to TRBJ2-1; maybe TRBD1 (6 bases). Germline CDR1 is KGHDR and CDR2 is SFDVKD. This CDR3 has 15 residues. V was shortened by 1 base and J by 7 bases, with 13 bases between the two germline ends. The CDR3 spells CATSDFVQGRNEQFF. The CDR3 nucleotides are TGTGCCACCAGTGATTTTGTACAGGGAAGGAATGAGCAGTTCTTC.

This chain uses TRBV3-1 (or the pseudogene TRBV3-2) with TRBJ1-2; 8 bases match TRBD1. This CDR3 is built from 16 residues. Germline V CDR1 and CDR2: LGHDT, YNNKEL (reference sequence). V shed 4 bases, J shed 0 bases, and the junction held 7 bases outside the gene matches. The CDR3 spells CASSRGQGITNYGYTF. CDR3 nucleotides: TGTGCCAGCAGCCGCGGACAGGGAATAACTAACTATGGCTACACCTTC.

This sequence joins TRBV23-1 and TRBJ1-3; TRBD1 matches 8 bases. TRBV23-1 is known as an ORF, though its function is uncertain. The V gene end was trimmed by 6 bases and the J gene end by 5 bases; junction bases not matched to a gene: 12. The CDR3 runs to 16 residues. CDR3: CASREDRVWLRNTIYF. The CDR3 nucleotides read TGCGCCAGCAGGGAGGACAGGGTATGGCTTCGAAACACCATATATTTT.

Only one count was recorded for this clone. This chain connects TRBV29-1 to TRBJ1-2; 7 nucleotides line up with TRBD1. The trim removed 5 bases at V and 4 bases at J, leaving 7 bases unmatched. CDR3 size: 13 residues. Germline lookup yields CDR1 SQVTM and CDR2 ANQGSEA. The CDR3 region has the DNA TGCAGCGTTTCGACAGGGATAGGCTATGGCTACACCTTC. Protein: CSVSTGIGYGYTF.

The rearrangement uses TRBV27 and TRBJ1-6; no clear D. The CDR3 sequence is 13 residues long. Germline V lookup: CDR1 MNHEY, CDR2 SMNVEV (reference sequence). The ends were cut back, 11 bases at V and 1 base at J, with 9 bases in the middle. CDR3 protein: CAARESYNSPLHF. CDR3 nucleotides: TGTGCCGCCCGGGAGTCCTATAATTCACCCCTCCACTTT.

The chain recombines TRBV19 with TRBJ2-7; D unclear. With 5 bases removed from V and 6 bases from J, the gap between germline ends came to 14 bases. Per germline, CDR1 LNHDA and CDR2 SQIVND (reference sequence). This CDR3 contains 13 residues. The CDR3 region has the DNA TGTGCCAGTAGTTCTCGAGAACCAGGCGAGCAGTACTTC. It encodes CASSSREPGEQYF.

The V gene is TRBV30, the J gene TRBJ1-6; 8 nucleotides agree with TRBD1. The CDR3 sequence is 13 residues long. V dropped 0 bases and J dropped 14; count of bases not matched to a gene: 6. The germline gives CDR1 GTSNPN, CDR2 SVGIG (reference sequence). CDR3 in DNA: TGTGCCTGGAGTGTACAGGGGGTGGCAGCCCTCCACTTT. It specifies CAWSVQGVAALHF.

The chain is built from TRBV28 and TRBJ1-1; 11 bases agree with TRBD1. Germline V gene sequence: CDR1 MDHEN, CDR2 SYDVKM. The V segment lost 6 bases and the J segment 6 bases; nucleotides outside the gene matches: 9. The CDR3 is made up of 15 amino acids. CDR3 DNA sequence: TGTGCCAGCAGACCCTCGATGGGACAGGGGGCTGAAGCTTTCTTT. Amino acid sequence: CASRPSMGQGAEAFF.

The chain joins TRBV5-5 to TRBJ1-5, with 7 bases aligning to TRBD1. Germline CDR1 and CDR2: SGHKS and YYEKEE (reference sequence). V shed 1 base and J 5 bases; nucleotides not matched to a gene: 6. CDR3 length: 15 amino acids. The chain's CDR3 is CASSLLDRVDQPQHF. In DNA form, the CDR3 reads TGTGCCAGCAGCTTGCTTGACAGGGTCGATCAGCCCCAGCATTTT.

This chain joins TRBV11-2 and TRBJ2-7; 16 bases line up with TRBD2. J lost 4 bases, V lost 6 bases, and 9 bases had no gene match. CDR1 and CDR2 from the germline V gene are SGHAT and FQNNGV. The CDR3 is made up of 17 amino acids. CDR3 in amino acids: CASRPGLAGGQGYEQYF. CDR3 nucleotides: TGTGCCAGCAGACCGGGACTAGCGGGGGGGCAGGGTTACGAGCAGTACTTC. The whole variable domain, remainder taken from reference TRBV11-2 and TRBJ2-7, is EAGVAQSPRYKIIEKRQSVAFWCNPISGHATLYWYQQILGQGPKLLIQFQNNGVVDDSQLPKDRFSAERLKGVDSTLKIQPAKLEDSAVYLCASRPGLAGGQGYEQYFGPGTRLTVT.

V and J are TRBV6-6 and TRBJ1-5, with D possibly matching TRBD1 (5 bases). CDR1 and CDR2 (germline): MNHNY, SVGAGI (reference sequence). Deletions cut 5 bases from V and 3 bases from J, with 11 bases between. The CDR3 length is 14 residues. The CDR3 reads CASSIWGLNQPQHF. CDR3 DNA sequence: TGTGCCAGCAGTATTTGGGGCCTCAATCAGCCCCAGCATTTT.

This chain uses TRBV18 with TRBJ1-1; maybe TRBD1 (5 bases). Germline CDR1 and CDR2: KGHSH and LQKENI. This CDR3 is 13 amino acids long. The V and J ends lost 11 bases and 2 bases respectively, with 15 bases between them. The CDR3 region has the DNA TGTGCCGGAGGGAGGGACGAAAACACTGAAGCTTTCTTT. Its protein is CAGGRDENTEAFF.

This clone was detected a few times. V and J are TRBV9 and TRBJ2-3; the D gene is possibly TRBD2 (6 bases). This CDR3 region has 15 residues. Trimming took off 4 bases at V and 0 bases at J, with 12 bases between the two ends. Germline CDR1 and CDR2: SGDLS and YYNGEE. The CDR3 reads CASSPKGTSTDTQYF. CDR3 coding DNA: TGTGCCAGCAGCCCCAAGGGGACTAGCACAGATACGCAGTATTTT.

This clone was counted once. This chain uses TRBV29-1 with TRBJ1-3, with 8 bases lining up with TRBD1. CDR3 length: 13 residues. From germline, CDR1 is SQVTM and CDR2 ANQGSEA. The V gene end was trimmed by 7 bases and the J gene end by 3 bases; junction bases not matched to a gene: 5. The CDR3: CSAQGAGGNTIYF. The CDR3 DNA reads TGCAGCGCCCAGGGGGCTGGTGGAAACACCATATATTTT. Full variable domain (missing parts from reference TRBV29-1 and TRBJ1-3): SAVISQKPSRDICQRGTSLTIQCQVDSQVTMMFWYRQQPGQSLTLIATANQGSEATYESGFVIDKFPISRPNLTFSTLTVSNMSPEDSSIYLCSAQGAGGNTIYFGEGSWLTVV.

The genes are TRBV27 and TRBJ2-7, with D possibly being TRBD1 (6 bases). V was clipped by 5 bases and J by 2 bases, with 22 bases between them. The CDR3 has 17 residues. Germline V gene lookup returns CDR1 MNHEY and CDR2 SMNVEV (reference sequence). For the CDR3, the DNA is TGTGCCAGCAGTCAAAGTTCCCCCGGGACAATGACCTACGAGCAGTACTTC. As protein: CASSQSSPGTMTYEQYF.

The chain's CDR3 is CASSLGLAETHEQYF. DNA of the CDR3: TGCGCCAGCAGCCTGGGACTAGCAGAAACCCACGAGCAGTACTTC. The V call is TRBV4-3, the J call TRBJ2-7, with 9 nucleotides matching TRBD2. Germline V gene data show CDR1 as LGHNA and CDR2 as YSLEER. Germline trimming cut 4 bases from V and 5 bases from J; bases unmatched to any gene: 9. The CDR3 is 15 residues long.

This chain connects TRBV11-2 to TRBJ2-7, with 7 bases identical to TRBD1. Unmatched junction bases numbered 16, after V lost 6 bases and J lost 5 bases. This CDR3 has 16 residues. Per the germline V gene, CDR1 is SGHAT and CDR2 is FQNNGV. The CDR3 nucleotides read TGTGCCAGCAGTTCCCGCCCGGGACAGTCGTCCAACGAGCAGTACTTC. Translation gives CASSSRPGQSSNEQYF.

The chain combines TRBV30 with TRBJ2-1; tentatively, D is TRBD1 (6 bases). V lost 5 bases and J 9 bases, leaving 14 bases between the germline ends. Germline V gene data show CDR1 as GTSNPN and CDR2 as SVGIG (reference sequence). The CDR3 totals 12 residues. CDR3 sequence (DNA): TGTGCCTGGGGACGAAGGGGGTTTGAGCAGTTCTTC. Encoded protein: CAWGRRGFEQFF.

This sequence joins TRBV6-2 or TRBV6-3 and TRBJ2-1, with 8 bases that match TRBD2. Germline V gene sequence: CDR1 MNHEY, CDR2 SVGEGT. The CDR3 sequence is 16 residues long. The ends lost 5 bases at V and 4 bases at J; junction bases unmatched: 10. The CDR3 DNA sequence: TGTGCCAGCAGTATTAGCGGGGCGGTGGGGTACAATGAGCAGTTCTTC. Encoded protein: CASSISGAVGYNEQFF.

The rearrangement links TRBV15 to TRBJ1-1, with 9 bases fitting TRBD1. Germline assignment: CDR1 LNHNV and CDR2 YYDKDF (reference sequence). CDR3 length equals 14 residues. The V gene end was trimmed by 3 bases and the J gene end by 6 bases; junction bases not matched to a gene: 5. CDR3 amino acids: CATSRDRGFAEAFF. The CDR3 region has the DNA TGTGCCACCAGCAGGGACAGGGGTTTCGCTGAAGCTTTCTTT.

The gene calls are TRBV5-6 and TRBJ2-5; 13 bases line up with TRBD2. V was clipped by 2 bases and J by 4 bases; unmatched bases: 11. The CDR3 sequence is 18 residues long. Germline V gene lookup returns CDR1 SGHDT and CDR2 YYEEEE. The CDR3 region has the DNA TGTGCCAGCAGCTTACCGGGACTAGCGGGGATTGGGGCAGAGACCCAGTACTTC. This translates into CASSLPGLAGIGAETQYF.

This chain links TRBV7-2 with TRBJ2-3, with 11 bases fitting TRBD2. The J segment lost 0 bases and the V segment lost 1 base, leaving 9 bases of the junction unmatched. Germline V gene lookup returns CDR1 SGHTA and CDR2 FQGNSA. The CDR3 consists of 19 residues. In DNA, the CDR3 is TGTGCCAGCAGCTTAGGGCCCCTAGCGGGGGGCTCTAGCACAGATACGCAGTATTTT. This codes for CASSLGPLAGGSSTDTQYF.

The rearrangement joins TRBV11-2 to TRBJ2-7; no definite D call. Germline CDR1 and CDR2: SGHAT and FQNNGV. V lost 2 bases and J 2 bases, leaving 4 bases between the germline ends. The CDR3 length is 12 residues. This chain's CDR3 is CASSLSPYEQYF. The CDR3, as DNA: TGTGCCAGCAGCTTATCTCCCTACGAGCAGTACTTC.

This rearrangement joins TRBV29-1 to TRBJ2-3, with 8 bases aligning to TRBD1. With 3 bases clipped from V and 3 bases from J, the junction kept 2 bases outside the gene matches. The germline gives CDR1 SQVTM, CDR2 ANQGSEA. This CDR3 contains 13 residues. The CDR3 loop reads CSVDTGGTDTQYF. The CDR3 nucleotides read TGCAGCGTTGATACAGGGGGTACAGATACGCAGTATTTT.

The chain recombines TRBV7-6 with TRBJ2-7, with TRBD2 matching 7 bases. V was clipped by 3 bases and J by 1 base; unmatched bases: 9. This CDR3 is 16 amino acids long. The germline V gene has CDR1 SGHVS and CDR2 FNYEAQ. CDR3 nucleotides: TGTGCCAGCAGCTTGGGTGACGGGGGAGGGTCCTACGAGCAGTACTTC. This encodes CASSLGDGGGSYEQYF.

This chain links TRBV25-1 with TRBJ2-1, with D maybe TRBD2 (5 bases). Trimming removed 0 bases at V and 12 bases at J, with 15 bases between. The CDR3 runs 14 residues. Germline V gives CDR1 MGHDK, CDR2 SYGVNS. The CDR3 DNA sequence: TGTGCCAGCAGTGAATATAGAATCCGGACTCCGCAGTTCTTC. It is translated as CASSEYRIRTPQFF.

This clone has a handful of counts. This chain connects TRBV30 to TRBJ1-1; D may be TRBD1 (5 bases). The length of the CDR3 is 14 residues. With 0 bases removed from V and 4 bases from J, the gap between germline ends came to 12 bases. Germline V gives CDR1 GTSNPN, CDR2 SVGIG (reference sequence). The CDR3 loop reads CAWSVLGGGTEAFF. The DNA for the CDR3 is TGTGCCTGGAGTGTACTCGGGGGGGGCACTGAAGCTTTCTTT.

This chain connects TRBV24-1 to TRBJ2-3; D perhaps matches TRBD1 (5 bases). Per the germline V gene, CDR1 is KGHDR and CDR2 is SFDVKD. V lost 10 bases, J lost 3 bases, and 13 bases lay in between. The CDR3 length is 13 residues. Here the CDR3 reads CATSRPGTDTQYF. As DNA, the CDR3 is TGTGCCACATCGAGGCCAGGGACAGATACGCAGTATTTT.